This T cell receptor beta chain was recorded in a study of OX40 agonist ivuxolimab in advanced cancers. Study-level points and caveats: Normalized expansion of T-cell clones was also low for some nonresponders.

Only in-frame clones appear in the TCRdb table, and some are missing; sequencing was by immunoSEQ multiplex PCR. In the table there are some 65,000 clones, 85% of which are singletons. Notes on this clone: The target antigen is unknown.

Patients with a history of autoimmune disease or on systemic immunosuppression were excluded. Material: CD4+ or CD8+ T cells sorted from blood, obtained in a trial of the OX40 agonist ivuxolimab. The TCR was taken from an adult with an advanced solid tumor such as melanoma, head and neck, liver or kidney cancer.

CDR3 sequence reads: CASSPMDDSHTF. CDR3 in DNA: TGTGCCAGCTCGCCGATGGACGACTCCCACACCTTC. This rearrangement joins TRBV18 to TRBJ1-2; no clear D. Germline V gives CDR1 KGHSH, CDR2 LQKENI. This CDR3 comprises 12 residues. V lost 6 bases, J lost 12 bases, and 17 bases lay in between. The entire variable domain, with the rest obtained from reference TRBV18 and TRBJ1-2, is as follows: NAGVMQNPRHLVRRRGQEARLRCSPMKGHSHVYWYRQLPEEGLKFMVYLQKENIIDESGMPKERFSAEFPKEGPSILRIQQVVRGDSAAYFCASSPMDDSHTFGSGTRLTVV.